One and the same sample provided the 22 T cell receptor beta chains below, sequenced in a study of cytomegalovirus exposure and HLA in healthy donors. The PCR employed 60 Vbeta primers together with 13 Jbeta primers. TCRdb's table, derived via immunoSEQ multiplex PCR, lists solely in-frame clones and lacks some. The table includes under 200,000 clones, 65% to 85% detected once. The source material was PBMCs. The receptors were gathered from a woman in her forties or fifties in good health and CMV-seropositive.

V usage is TRBV5-5 and J usage is TRBJ2-7; TRBD1 aligns across 7 bases. Germline lookup yields CDR1 SGHKS and CDR2 YYEKEE (reference sequence). The CDR3 sequence is 17 residues long. The trim removed 4 bases at V and 3 bases at J, leaving 16 bases unmatched. The CDR3 is CASSTEGWDSYFYEQYF. The CDR3 DNA reads as TGTGCCAGCAGCACAGAGGGGTGGGACAGCTATTTCTACGAGCAGTACTTC.

This rearrangement joins TRBV28 to TRBJ1-2; 10 bases fit TRBD1. CDR1 and CDR2 from the germline V gene are MDHEN and SYDVKM. This CDR3 has 14 amino acids. J gave up 2 bases and V 4 bases, and 1 base lay outside the gene matches. This CDR3 is CASSWGQGNYGYTF. DNA of the CDR3: TGTGCCAGCAGTTGGGGACAGGGGAACTATGGCTACACCTTC.

This rearrangement joins TRBV18 to TRBJ2-3; TRBD1 might be the D (6 bases). The V and J ends lost 0 bases and 0 bases respectively, with 10 bases between them. The CDR3 runs 16 residues. The germline CDR1 and CDR2 sequences are KGHSH and LQKENI. CDR3 sequence (DNA): TGTGCCAGCTCACCACCCCAGGGGCGGAGCACAGATACGCAGTATTTT. Translation gives CASSPPQGRSTDTQYF. Full variable domain (remainder filled in from reference TRBV18 and TRBJ2-3): NAGVMQNPRHLVRRRGQEARLRCSPMKGHSHVYWYRQLPEEGLKFMVYLQKENIIDESGMPKERFSAEFPKEGPSILRIQQVVRGDSAAYFCASSPPQGRSTDTQYFGPGTRLTVL.

A remark on this clone: Germline and junction disagree at one end, which may indicate a read error. The CDR3 sequence: CSSSSPLDRGGSGYTF. CDR3 DNA sequence: TGTTCCAGCAGCTCACCCCTGGACAGGGGGGGTTCTGGCTACACCTTC. The gene calls are TRBV7-9 and TRBJ1-2, with TRBD1 matching 10 bases. Germline lookup yields CDR1 SEHNR and CDR2 FQNEAQ (reference sequence). This CDR3 has 16 residues.

The V call is TRBV11-2, the J call TRBJ2-2; TRBD2 matches at 8 bases. The CDR3 is 17 amino acids. V trimming: 5 bases; J trimming: 3 bases; junction bases outside the gene matches: 11. Germline CDR1 is SGHAT and CDR2 is FQNNGV. CDR3 residues: CASSAGTRGRDTGELFF. The CDR3 coding sequence is TGTGCCAGCAGCGCCGGGACTAGGGGCCGGGACACCGGGGAGCTGTTTTTT.

The V gene is TRBV9, the J gene TRBJ1-1, with 8 bases lining up with TRBD1. CDR1 SGDLS and CDR2 YYNGEE come from the germline V gene. CDR3 length: 15 residues. With 0 bases clipped from V and 5 bases from J, the junction kept 6 bases outside the gene matches. This CDR3 reads CASSVAQGAITEAFF. In DNA, the CDR3 is TGTGCCAGCAGCGTAGCCCAGGGGGCGATTACTGAAGCTTTCTTT.

The J gene is TRBJ2-1, the V gene TRBV5-1; 13 nucleotides line up with TRBD2. Germline V gives CDR1 SGHRS, CDR2 YFSETQ. J gave up 8 bases and V 6 bases, and 20 bases lay outside the gene matches. The length of the CDR3 is 19 residues. In DNA, the CDR3 is TGCGCCAGCACACCCCTCTTCGCCCGCACTAGCGGGAGGGTAGATGAGCAGTTCTTC. Translation gives CASTPLFARTSGRVDEQFF.

This chain joins TRBV6-5 and TRBJ1-2, with D hard to call. The V and J ends lost 5 bases and 5 bases respectively, with 18 bases between them. This CDR3 region has 15 residues. Per germline, CDR1 MNHEY and CDR2 SVGAGI. CDR3 nucleotides: TGTGCCAGCAGTGTGAACTGGGATTCGGGGTATGGCTACACCTTC. Residues: CASSVNWDSGYGYTF.

This CDR3 reads CASSLVQGDTEAFF. The CDR3 bases are TGTGCCAGCAGCTTGGTACAGGGAGACACTGAAGCTTTCTTT. V usage is TRBV5-5 and J usage is TRBJ1-1; a possible D gene is TRBD1 (6 bases). The CDR3 covers 14 residues. The V and J ends lost 0 bases and 3 bases respectively, with 9 bases between them. Germline V CDR1 and CDR2: SGHKS, YYEKEE (reference sequence).

The CDR3 DNA sequence: TGTGCCAGCAGTTCCCAGGGGGCAAACGAAAAACTGTTTTTT. Translating gives CASSSQGANEKLFF. J is TRBJ1-4 and V is TRBV27; TRBD1 aligns across 8 bases. This CDR3 comprises 14 residues. Germline lookup yields CDR1 MNHEY and CDR2 SMNVEV (reference sequence). Losses at the gene ends were 4 bases for V and 8 bases for J; bases not matched to a gene: 6.

This clone turned up a few times. V is TRBV7-2 and J is TRBJ2-1; 9 bases line up with TRBD2. Germline trimming cut 1 base from V and 4 bases from J; bases unmatched to any gene: 2. Germline V gene data show CDR1 as SGHTA and CDR2 as FQGNSA. This CDR3 spans 15 amino acids. Here the CDR3 DNA reads TGTGCCAGCAGCTTAGGAGCGGGGGGTTACAATGAGCAGTTCTTC. The encoded protein is CASSLGAGGYNEQFF.

V and J are TRBV6-1 and TRBJ2-2; TRBD2 might be the D (5 bases). Germline lookup yields CDR1 MNHNS and CDR2 SASEGT. The CDR3 has 15 amino acids. Trimming cost V 4 bases and J 6 bases, with 15 bases left between them. This CDR3 is CASSVTSNSAGELFF. The DNA for the CDR3 is TGTGCCAGCAGTGTTACTAGTAACTCGGCCGGGGAGCTGTTTTTT.

This clone has more than one count but fewer than ten. In DNA, the CDR3 is TGTGCCAGCAGCCTGACAGGGGGCTCCTACAATGAGCAGTTCTTC. Its protein is CASSLTGGSYNEQFF. The V gene is TRBV7-8, the J gene TRBJ2-1, with 9 bases aligning to TRBD1. The ends lost 5 bases at V and 0 bases at J; junction bases unmatched: 2. The germline V gene encodes CDR1 SGHVS and CDR2 FQNEAQ. The CDR3 runs 15 residues.

The chain carries TRBV10-1 and TRBJ1-5, with D tentatively TRBD1 (6 bases). Germline V gives CDR1 WNHNN, CDR2 SYGVQD (reference sequence). The V end lost 5 bases, the J end lost 2 bases, and 16 bases lay between the germline ends. CDR3 size: 16 residues. CDR3 in DNA: TGCGCCAGCAGTCAGGAAGACAGGACGGGCAATCAGCCCCAGCATTTT. Translation: CASSQEDRTGNQPQHF.

V is TRBV7-9 and J is TRBJ1-1; 7 bases match TRBD1. Germline CDR1 and CDR2: SEHNR and FQNEAQ (reference sequence). V dropped 5 bases and J dropped 7; count of bases not matched to a gene: 13. The CDR3 runs 15 residues. The CDR3 protein is CASSLQDRPKGEAFF. CDR3 nucleotide sequence: TGTGCCAGCAGCCTCCAGGACAGGCCGAAGGGTGAAGCTTTCTTT.

J is TRBJ2-2 and V is TRBV6-5; 7 bases are shared with TRBD1. The germline V gene encodes CDR1 MNHEY and CDR2 SVGAGI. CDR3 length equals 14 residues. V was clipped by 6 bases and J by 6 bases; unmatched bases: 7. The CDR3 bases are TGTGCCAGCAGGCCCGAAACAGGGGCCGGGGAGCTGTTTTTT. This sequence encodes CASRPETGAGELFF.

This sequence joins TRBV6-1 and TRBJ1-2; maybe TRBD1 (6 bases). Between the trimmed V and J ends, which lost 5 bases and 2 bases, there was a span of 15 bases. The CDR3 is 15 amino acids. Germline-derived CDR1 and CDR2 are MNHNS and SASEGT. CDR3 DNA sequence: TGTGCCAGCAGTTTACAGGGCCCTGGGAACTATGGCTACACCTTC. Its protein is CASSLQGPGNYGYTF.

J is TRBJ2-2 and V is TRBV7-2, with D possibly TRBD1 on 6 matching bases. Trimming left V 4 bases short and J 5 bases short, with 17 bases between. The CDR3 sequence is 16 residues long. Germline V lookup: CDR1 SGHTA, CDR2 FQGNSA. CDR3 sequence reads: CASSYERRGRTGELFF. The CDR3 nucleotides read TGTGCCAGCAGCTACGAGCGCAGGGGCCGTACCGGGGAGCTGTTTTTT. Looking up the rest from reference TRBV7-2 and TRBJ2-2 gives the full variable domain: GAGVSQSPSNKVTEKGKDVELRCDPISGHTALYWYRQSLGQGLEFLIYFQGNSAPDKSGLPSDRFSAERTGGSVSTLTIQRTQQEDSAVYLCASSYERRGRTGELFFGEGSRLTVL.

The V gene is TRBV9, the J gene TRBJ2-7; 14 positions agree with TRBD2. From germline, CDR1 is SGDLS and CDR2 YYNGEE. The CDR3 sequence is 17 residues long. After removal of 0 bases from V and 2 bases from J, the junction contained 4 bases not matched to a gene. CDR3 sequence (DNA): TGTGCCAGCAGCGTAGCCCCGGGACTAGCGGGAGCCTACGAGCAGTACTTC. Translated: CASSVAPGLAGAYEQYF.

The V and J genes are TRBV6-6 and TRBJ1-6; 7 positions match TRBD1. Germline V gene lookup returns CDR1 MNHNY and CDR2 SVGAGI (reference sequence). The CDR3 loop spans 14 amino acids. Trimming at V came to 7 bases and at J to 5 bases, leaving 5 bases not matched to a gene. In DNA, the CDR3 is TGTGCCAGCACCCCGACAGGGAATAATTCACCCCTCCACTTT. It is translated as CASTPTGNNSPLHF.

This chain joins TRBV6-5 and TRBJ1-1; no clear D. The germline V gene encodes CDR1 MNHEY and CDR2 SVGAGI. Trimming cost V 2 bases and J 3 bases, with 13 bases left between them. The CDR3 sequence is 15 residues long. The CDR3 here is CASSYNVIGDTEAFF. Written as DNA, the CDR3 is TGTGCCAGCAGTTACAATGTCATCGGGGACACTGAAGCTTTCTTT.

In this sample, this clone turned up once. This chain uses TRBV7-9 with TRBJ2-5, with 8 bases identical to TRBD1. Germline trimming cut 6 bases from V and 5 bases from J; bases unmatched to any gene: 11. Germline V gives CDR1 SEHNR, CDR2 FQNEAQ (reference sequence). The length of the CDR3 is 15 residues. CDR3 region: CASRATGGRGETQYF. As DNA, the CDR3 is TGTGCCAGCAGGGCTACAGGGGGAAGGGGGGAGACCCAGTACTTC. The whole variable domain, remainder taken from reference TRBV7-9 and TRBJ2-5, is DTGVSQNPRHKITKRGQNVTFRCDPISEHNRLYWYRQTLGQGPEFLTYFQNEAQLEKSRLLSDRFSAERPKGSFSTLEIQRTEQGDSAMYLCASRATGGRGETQYFGPGTRLLVL.